Each of the 19 T cell receptor beta chains below was sequenced from the same sample in a study of patients and donors after allogeneic stem cell transplantation. In TCRdb, the RT-PCR reads were re-called with MiXCR into one record per CDR3 protein. The data show about 200,000 distinct CDR3 sequences, with around two fifths seen just once and 33% held by the top ten. Source material: blood, either unsorted or a sorted T cell fraction (not recorded which). The source is a human donor who was either an allogeneic HSCT recipient or a stem cell or donor lymphocyte infusion donor (not recorded which). It is not recorded whose cells these are; they may come from a transplant donor.

This clonotype was picked up a small number of times. This chain uses TRBV12-3 or TRBV12-4 with TRBJ1-1; 7 bases are shared with TRBD1. Trimming at V came to 9 bases and at J to 5 bases, leaving 9 bases not matched to a gene. The CDR3 is 13 residues long. CDR3 protein: CARTTGAATEAFF. CDR3 nucleotides: TGTGCCAGAACTACAGGGGCCGCGACTGAAGCTTTCTTT.

Ten or more counts support this clonotype. CDR3 sequence (DNA): TGTGCCTGGAGGAGGGAAGGGGGCCTTAATGAAAAACTGTTTTTT. Translating gives CAWRREGGLNEKLFF. V and J are TRBV30 and TRBJ1-4, with 7 nucleotides matching TRBD1. Trimming at V came to 3 bases and at J to 4 bases, leaving 8 bases not matched to a gene. This CDR3 has 15 amino acids. CDR1 is GTSNPN and CDR2 is SVGIG in the germline V gene (reference sequence).

The V and J genes are TRBV7-2 and TRBJ1-3; D is unresolved. Trimming took off 6 bases at V and 3 bases at J, with 12 bases between the two ends. The CDR3 has 14 residues. The V gene's germline CDR1 is SGHTA and CDR2 FQGNSA. The CDR3 DNA follows: TGTGCCAGCAGTATTACACAATATGGAAACACCATATATTTT. Translating gives CASSITQYGNTIYF. Together with reference TRBV7-2 and TRBJ1-3, the CDR3 gives the full variable domain: GAGVSQSPSNKVTEKGKDVELRCDPISGHTALYWYRQSLGQGLEFLIYFQGNSAPDKSGLPSDRFSAERTGGSVSTLTIQRTQQEDSAVYLCASSITQYGNTIYFGEGSWLTVV.

This rearrangement joins TRBV7-9 to TRBJ2-1, with D possibly matching TRBD2 (6 bases). CDR1 SEHNR and CDR2 FQNEAQ come from the germline V gene (reference sequence). V was pared by 5 bases and J by 8 bases, with 22 bases between. The CDR3 contains 16 residues. The CDR3: CASSDLTSPDRDEQFF. As DNA, the CDR3 is TGTGCCAGCAGCGATCTTACTAGCCCTGATAGGGATGAGCAGTTCTTC. Drawing the rest from reference TRBV7-9 and TRBJ2-1, the complete variable domain is DTGVSQNPRHKITKRGQNVTFRCDPISEHNRLYWYRQTLGQGPEFLTYFQNEAQLEKSRLLSDRFSAERPKGSFSTLEIQRTEQGDSAMYLCASSDLTSPDRDEQFFGPGTRLTVL.

J is TRBJ2-3 and V is TRBV11-2, with a tentative D call TRBD1 (6 bases). The CDR3 extends over 16 amino acids. V shed 6 bases and J shed 0 bases, with 16 bases lying between them. Germline V gene data show CDR1 as SGHAT and CDR2 as FQNNGV. The CDR3 bases are TGTGCCAGCAGACCAGCAAGGACAGATAGCACAGATACGCAGTATTTT. Translating gives CASRPARTDSTDTQYF.

J is TRBJ1-1 and V is TRBV7-2; TRBD1 aligns across 7 bases. The CDR3 contains 14 residues. With V trimmed by 1 base and J by 5 bases, 4 bases remained unmatched. Per germline, CDR1 SGHTA and CDR2 FQGNSA. The CDR3 DNA sequence: TGTGCCAGCAGCTTAGAGGGGGCGAGTACTGAAGCTTTCTTT. As protein: CASSLEGASTEAFF. The whole variable domain, remainder taken from reference TRBV7-2 and TRBJ1-1, is GAGVSQSPSNKVTEKGKDVELRCDPISGHTALYWYRQSLGQGLEFLIYFQGNSAPDKSGLPSDRFSAERTGGSVSTLTIQRTQQEDSAVYLCASSLEGASTEAFFGQGTRLTVV.

This clonotype was observed a few times. The V gene is TRBV28, the J gene TRBJ1-2, with a weak D call TRBD1 (6 bases). The CDR3 sequence is 13 residues long. Per germline, CDR1 MDHEN and CDR2 SYDVKM. Trimming pared 7 bases from V and 6 bases from J, leaving 15 bases between. The CDR3, as DNA: TGTGCCAGCACGACAGGCCGTGAGAATGGCTACACCTTC. Its protein is CASTTGRENGYTF.

This clonotype has a count of ten or more. This chain links TRBV5-1 with TRBJ2-2, with TRBD2 identical over 8 bases. With 2 bases clipped from V and 6 bases from J, the junction kept 12 bases outside the gene matches. The CDR3 covers 17 residues. Germline values: CDR1 SGHRS, CDR2 YFSETQ. The CDR3 loop is CASSFLGPSGGAGELFF. The CDR3 region has the DNA TGCGCCAGCAGCTTTCTGGGGCCCAGCGGGGGAGCCGGGGAGCTGTTTTTT.

The J gene is TRBJ1-3, the V gene TRBV20-1, with 7 bases matching TRBD1. This CDR3 spans 18 amino acids. J was trimmed by 0 bases and V by 1 base; bases with no gene match: 12. Germline V lookup: CDR1 DFQATT, CDR2 SNEGSKA (reference sequence). CDR3 region: CSARGGPTGRSSGNTIYF. CDR3 DNA: TGCAGTGCTAGAGGGGGCCCGACAGGGCGAAGCTCTGGAAACACCATATATTTT.

Worth noting for this clonotype: A junction boundary mismatches the germline segment, possibly from a read error. The rearrangement uses TRBV12-3 or TRBV12-4 and TRBJ1-5; possibly TRBD1 for D (5 bases). The CDR3 consists of 17 residues. CDR3 coding DNA: TGTGCCAGCAGCTCCATCAAGACAGAGATAAGCAATCACCCCCAGCATTTT. As protein: CASSSIKTEISNHPQHF.

The genes are TRBV5-6 and TRBJ2-1, with D perhaps matching TRBD2 (6 bases). The CDR3 contains 13 residues. Deletions cut 0 bases from V and 12 bases from J, with 13 bases between. The germline V gene encodes CDR1 SGHDT and CDR2 YYEEEE. CDR3: CASSLAGASAQFF. The CDR3 nucleotides are TGTGCCAGCAGCTTGGCCGGGGCTAGCGCGCAGTTCTTC. Looking up the rest from reference TRBV5-6 and TRBJ2-1 gives the full variable domain: DAGVTQSPTHLIKTRGQQVTLRCSPKSGHDTVSWYQQALGQGPQFIFQYYEEEERQRGNFPDRFSGHQFPNYSSELNVNALLLGDSALYLCASSLAGASAQFFGPGTRLTVL.

This clonotype was seen only a few times. V usage is TRBV29-1 and J usage is TRBJ1-1, with D perhaps TRBD1 (5 bases). The CDR3 covers 12 residues. Deletions cut 6 bases from V and 1 base from J, with 9 bases between. Germline V lookup: CDR1 SQVTM, CDR2 ANQGSEA. The DNA for the CDR3 is TGCAGCGTGGGGCTGGCGAACACTGAAGCTTTCTTT. Translation gives CSVGLANTEAFF.

V usage is TRBV4-2 and J usage is TRBJ1-2; D remains ambiguous. The CDR3 consists of 15 residues. V was clipped by 4 bases and J by 8 bases, with 20 bases between them. CDR1 and CDR2 from the germline V gene are LGHNA and YNFKEQ. CDR3 loop: CASSPPDGGMEGYTF. CDR3 nucleotides: TGTGCCAGCAGCCCTCCGGACGGCGGAATGGAAGGCTACACCTTC.

There are a few counts of this clonotype. CDR3 protein: CASSEVKGGGYTF. The CDR3 nucleotides read TGTGCCAGCAGTGAAGTAAAAGGAGGTGGCTACACCTTC. V and J are TRBV2 and TRBJ1-2; D unresolved. This CDR3 comprises 13 residues. V was shortened by 1 base and J by 7 bases, with 10 bases between the two germline ends. Germline V gives CDR1 SNHLY, CDR2 FYNNEI. The variable domain in full, with the rest retrieved from reference TRBV2 and TRBJ1-2, is EPEVTQTPSHQVTQMGQEVILRCVPISNHLYFYWYRQILGQKVEFLVSFYNNEISEKSEIFDDQFSVERPDGSNFTLKIRSTKLEDSAMYFCASSEVKGGGYTFGSGTRLTVV.

This clonotype appeared a few times. V gene TRBV29-1 combines with J gene TRBJ1-1; 8 bases line up with TRBD1. V shed 5 bases, J shed 3 bases, and the junction held 8 bases outside the gene matches. CDR1 and CDR2 (germline): SQVTM, ANQGSEA. This CDR3 spans 14 amino acids. DNA of the CDR3: TGCAGCGTTACCCCAGGGGGCATGGACACTGAAGCTTTCTTT. This codes for CSVTPGGMDTEAFF.

The gene calls are TRBV9 and TRBJ1-6; D may be TRBD1 (6 bases). V was pared by 3 bases and J by 5 bases, with 15 bases between. The germline V gene encodes CDR1 SGDLS and CDR2 YYNGEE. This CDR3 is built from 16 residues. The DNA of the CDR3 is TGTGCCAGCAGCGAGCGGGGGGCGCCTCATAATTCACCCCTCCACTTT. It specifies CASSERGAPHNSPLHF.

This clonotype has a handful of counts. This chain uses TRBV6-6 with TRBJ1-2; D not certain. From germline, CDR1 is MNHNY and CDR2 SVGAGI (reference sequence). The length of the CDR3 is 15 residues. Trimming stripped 7 bases from V and 3 bases from J, with 18 bases between. CDR3 in amino acids: CASTQMGRADYGYTF. The CDR3 DNA reads as TGTGCCAGCACCCAAATGGGGAGGGCTGACTATGGCTACACCTTC.

This clonotype was picked up a small number of times. The chain links TRBV20-1 to TRBJ2-1; D possibly corresponds to TRBD2 (6 bases). Trimming removed 6 bases at V and 0 bases at J, with 18 bases between. The CDR3 has 16 residues. Germline assignment: CDR1 DFQATT and CDR2 SNEGSKA (reference sequence). The CDR3 sequence is CSAPGLLRSSYNEQFF. DNA for the CDR3: TGCAGTGCACCGGGACTGCTACGAAGCTCCTACAATGAGCAGTTCTTC.

The chain has TRBV3-1 and TRBJ1-2; D call uncertain. Germline assignment: CDR1 LGHDT and CDR2 YNNKEL (reference sequence). The ends were cut back, 3 bases at V and 4 bases at J, with 9 bases in the middle. The CDR3 length is 13 residues. This chain's CDR3 is CASSQGIGYGYTF. In nucleotides, the CDR3 is TGTGCCAGCAGCCAGGGGATCGGCTATGGCTACACCTTC.